This entry is about one TCR beta chain. An end of the junction does not agree with germline; a read error may underlie this. A modified ARM-PCR protocol with three rounds of nested PCR amplified TCRbeta. TCRdb itself ran the multiplex PCR reads through MiXCR, one entry per CDR3 protein. The sample comprises under 150,000 distinct CDR3 sequences, approximately 66% of which are singletons, and around 13% rests with the top ten. No cell sorting was done before RNA was extracted from the tissue. This CDR3 spans 18 amino acids. Germline CDR1 reads SGHDT; CDR2 reads YYEEEE. This sample stems from a study of tumor and adjacent non-tumor tissue in lung cancer.

V and J are TRBV5-6 and TRBJ2-7, with D perhaps TRBD2 (5 bases). The TCR comes from a man between 25 and 39 years old with non-small cell lung cancer. The sequenced sample was lung tumor tissue. DNA for the CDR3: TGTGACAGCAGCGCCGGACCATATCGTAGCGTGAGCTCCTACGAGCAGTACTTC. It is translated as CDSSAGPYRSVSSYEQYF.